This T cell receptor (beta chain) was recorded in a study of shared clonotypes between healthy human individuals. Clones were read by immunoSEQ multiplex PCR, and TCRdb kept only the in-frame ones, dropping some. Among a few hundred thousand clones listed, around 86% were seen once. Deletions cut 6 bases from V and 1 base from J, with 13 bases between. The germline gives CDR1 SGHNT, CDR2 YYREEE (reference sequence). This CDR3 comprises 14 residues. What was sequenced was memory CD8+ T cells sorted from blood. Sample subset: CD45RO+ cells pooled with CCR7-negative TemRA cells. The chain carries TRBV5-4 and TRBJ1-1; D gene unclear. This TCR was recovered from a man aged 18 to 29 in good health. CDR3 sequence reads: CASTPEATNTEAFF. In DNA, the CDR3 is TGTGCCAGCACCCCGGAGGCTACGAACACTGAAGCTTTCTTT.